This T cell receptor beta chain was sequenced for a study of blood T cell repertoires in COVID-19. Trimming left V 0 bases short and J 0 bases short, with 21 bases between. CDR1 MGHRA and CDR2 YSYEKL come from the germline V gene. This CDR3 is 20 amino acids long. Original handling: Amplifying reference gene primers gave estimates of nucleated cell counts. Assay: immunoSEQ multiplex PCR; the TCRdb copy retains only in-frame clones and omits some. For V, J and clone size, that table is used; D and trimming come from the DNA. This sample has more than 95,000 clones; roughly 80% occur once, and the top ten carry about 17%.

The TCR was taken from an elderly man with acute or convalescent COVID-19. This chain uses TRBV4-1 with TRBJ1-5, with D tentatively TRBD1 (6 bases). Sequencing used peripheral blood. The CDR3 DNA reads as TGCGCCAGCAGCCAAGATCGACCGGAGGAGTCGGGACATAGCAATCAGCCCCAGCATTTT. This gives the protein CASSQDRPEESGHSNQPQHF.